This entry concerns a single T cell receptor beta chain. The CDR3 extends over 15 amino acids. V trimming: 0 bases; J trimming: 5 bases; junction bases outside the gene matches: 5. Germline V gene data show CDR1 as SGHRS and CDR2 as YFSETQ. This sample stems from a study of OX40 agonist ivuxolimab in advanced cancers. Profiled with immunoSEQ multiplex PCR; TCRdb holds only in-frame clones, not every one. The repertoire consists of some 86,000 clones, with around 91% occurring once and the leading ten covering around 0.34%. This TCR came from an adult with an advanced solid tumor such as melanoma, head and neck, liver or kidney cancer. The chain has TRBV5-1 and TRBJ2-5, with 9 bases aligning to TRBD1. The material was CD4+ or CD8+ T cells sorted from blood, obtained in a trial of the OX40 agonist ivuxolimab. CDR3 DNA: TGCGCCAGCAGCTTGGGGGACAGGGCCGGGGAGACCCAGTACTTC. Translated, it gives CASSLGDRAGETQYF.